Detailed here is one T cell receptor (beta chain). Ophthalmopathy patients showed a Clinical Activity Score of at least 3, NOSPECS grade of at least 4 and duration under 3 months. These data are taken from a study of T cells in Graves' hyperthyroidism and ophthalmopathy. Study-level information: Peripheral blood collection took place at initial diagnosis, before any treatment.

Template material for amplifying TCR beta CDR3 regions consisted of RNA transcripts. The TCR CDR3 first-round RT-PCR relied on the HTBI primer set. TCRdb passed the multiplex PCR reads through MiXCR, listing each CDR3 protein once. The sample shows some 580,000 distinct CDR3 sequences, roughly 16% of them seen only once. The germline V gene has CDR1 GTSNPN and CDR2 SVGIG (reference sequence). Trimming took 4 bases from V and 5 from J, leaving 20 bases between them. CDR3 size: 15 residues. The chain employs TRBV30 and TRBJ2-5; TRBD1 or TRBD2 may be the D gene (6 bases each). The sequencing input was blood. This sequence originates from a woman between 40 and 55 years old with Graves' ophthalmopathy. CDR3 bases: TGTGCCTGGACCAATTTCGGGGGCGCGGGGGAGACCCAGTACTTC. Its translation is CAWTNFGGAGETQYF. Full variable domain (remainder filled in from reference TRBV30 and TRBJ2-5): SQTIHQWPATLVQPVGSPLSLECTVEGTSNPNLYWYRQAAGRGLQLLFYSVGIGQISSEVPQNLSASRPQDRQFILSSKKLLLSDSGFYLCAWTNFGGAGETQYFGPGTRLLVL.